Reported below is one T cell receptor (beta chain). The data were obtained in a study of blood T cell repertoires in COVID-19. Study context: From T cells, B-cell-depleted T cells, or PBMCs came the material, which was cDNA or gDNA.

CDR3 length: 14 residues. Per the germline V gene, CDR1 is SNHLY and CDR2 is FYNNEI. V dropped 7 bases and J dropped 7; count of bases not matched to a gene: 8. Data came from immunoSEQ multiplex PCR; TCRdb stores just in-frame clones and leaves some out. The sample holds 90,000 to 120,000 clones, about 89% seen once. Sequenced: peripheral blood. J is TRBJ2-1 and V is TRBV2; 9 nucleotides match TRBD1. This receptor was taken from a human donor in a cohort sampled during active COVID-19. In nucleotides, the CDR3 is TGTGCCAGCAATCGTCCGGGACAGGGAAATGAGCAGTTCTTC. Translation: CASNRPGQGNEQFF.